This paragraph covers one T cell receptor (beta chain) sequence. Germline lookup yields CDR1 SGDLS and CDR2 YYNGEE. CDR3 size: 15 residues. V lost 3 bases, J lost 3 bases, and 2 bases stayed unmatched. The data derive from a study of blood T cell repertoires in COVID-19. Study summary: Spain, Italy and the United States supplied samples that represented acute and convalescent COVID-19.

TCRdb's copy holds only in-frame clones and misses some; the assay was immunoSEQ multiplex PCR. The sample yields about 210,000 clones, approximately 82% seen once. V and J are TRBV9 and TRBJ2-1, with 11 nucleotides matching TRBD2. The origin of this receptor is a woman between 35 and 50 years old with acute or convalescent COVID-19. Sequencing used peripheral blood. The CDR3 is CASSGGLADYNEQFF. The CDR3, as DNA: TGTGCCAGCAGCGGGGGACTAGCGGACTACAATGAGCAGTTCTTC.